This TCR beta chain is drawn from a study of spatial heterogeneity in lung cancer. Time point: blood at routine non-recurrence follow-up after resection. Germline V gene sequence: CDR1 LNHNV, CDR2 YYDKDF (reference sequence). Trimming removed 0 bases from V and 4 bases from J, with 6 bases in between. This CDR3 is built from 13 residues. TCRdb recomputed calls from the 5' RACE reads with MiXCR, one row per CDR3 protein. The data hold about 23,000 distinct CDR3 sequences, with around 9.7% observed a single time. In its sample, this clonotype was seen many times. The chain recombines TRBV15 with TRBJ1-1; D is ambiguous. This receptor was identified in a male donor with early-stage non-small cell lung cancer. Here the sequenced sample was PBMCs, taken at follow-up. CDR3 DNA sequence: TGTGCCACCAGCAGAGATCGGCGCACTGAAGCTTTCTTT. Translation: CATSRDRRTEAFF. Full variable domain (outside the CDR3, taken from reference TRBV15 and TRBJ1-1): DAMVIQNPRYQVTQFGKPVTLSCSQTLNHNVMYWYQQKSSQAPKLLFHYYDKDFNNEADTPDNFQSRRPNTSFCFLDIRSPGLGDTAMYLCATSRDRRTEAFFGQGTRLTVV.